This is a list of T cell receptor beta chains from one sample in a study of blood T cell repertoires in COVID-19. Using immunoSEQ multiplex PCR, the repertoire was profiled, and TCRdb retains in-frame clones only, with some absent. The table has about 120,000 clones, more than 65% seen once. The source material was peripheral blood. Every receptor here comes from a woman aged 65 to 85 with acute or convalescent COVID-19. Both conserved end residues are part of each CDR3. The D gene is left open where the match is weak. Size tells how often a clone was seen (once, few, many) or the class of an expanded clone, and some rows leave it out.

V: TRBV7-9; D: .; size: .; J: TRBJ2-7; DNA: TGTGCCAGCAGCCCCCACGGGGGACGATACGAGCAGTACTTC; CDR3: CASSPHGGRYEQYF
V: TRBV3-1/TRBV3-2; D: TRBD2; size: .; J: TRBJ2-1; DNA: TGTGCCAGCAGCCAAAGTCTAAGTCTAGCGGGGGCAAATGAGCAGTTCTTC; CDR3: CASSQSLSLAGANEQFF
V: TRBV7-2; D: TRBD1; size: .; J: TRBJ2-5; DNA: TGTGCCAGCAGCTTAGGGCCCCCGCGACAGGGAATACAAGAGACCCAGTACTTC; CDR3: CASSLGPPRQGIQETQYF
V: TRBV14; D: .; size: few; J: TRBJ2-5; DNA: TGTGCCAGCAGTGATAGTTTCGAGACCCAGTACTTC; CDR3: CASSDSFETQYF
V: TRBV6-1; D: .; size: .; J: TRBJ1-2; DNA: TGTGCCAGCAGTGAGGGCCAGCCTGCTAACTATGGCTACACCTTC; CDR3: CASSEGQPANYGYTF
V: TRBV12-3/TRBV12-4; D: .; size: few; J: TRBJ1-2; DNA: TGTGCCAGCAGTTTAGACAGGACTAGGGGCTACACCTTC; CDR3: CASSLDRTRGYTF
V: TRBV10-3; D: .; size: .; J: TRBJ2-7; DNA: TGTGCCATCAGAAATATGAATCAGGGGTTCTACGAGCAGTACTTC; CDR3: CAIRNMNQGFYEQYF
V: TRBV28; D: TRBD2; size: once; J: TRBJ2-5; DNA: TGTGCCAGCAGCATTAGCGGGACAGAGACCCAGTACTTC; CDR3: CASSISGTETQYF
V: TRBV28; D: TRBD1; size: .; J: TRBJ1-1; DNA: TGTGCCAGCAGTTCCCCCGGGACAGGGGGTGTCACTGAAGCTTTCTTT; CDR3: CASSSPGTGGVTEAFF
V: TRBV11-2; D: TRBD1; size: few; J: TRBJ1-2; DNA: TGTGCCAGCAGCCCACCAGGACAGGGCTATGGCTACACCTTC; CDR3: CASSPPGQGYGYTF
V: TRBV7-3; D: TRBD1; size: once; J: TRBJ2-2; DNA: TGTGCCAGCAGCCGATTACAGGGGCCCGGGGAGCTGTTTTTT; CDR3: CASSRLQGPGELFF
V: TRBV24-1; D: TRBD2; size: .; J: TRBJ2-1; DNA: TGTGCCACCAGTGATCTAACTAGCGGATGGGGGAATGAGCAGTTCTTC; CDR3: CATSDLTSGWGNEQFF
V: TRBV25-1; D: .; size: .; J: TRBJ2-7; DNA: TGTGCCAGCAGTCTAGGTACAGTCGGTCGGGGCTACGAGCAGTACTTC; CDR3: CASSLGTVGRGYEQYF
V: TRBV5-1; D: TRBD2; size: .; J: TRBJ2-1; DNA: TGCGCCAGCAGCTTGTGGACTAGCGGGAGGGCAGCTCCCAATGAGCAGTTCTTC; CDR3: CASSLWTSGRAAPNEQFF
V: TRBV19; D: .; size: .; J: TRBJ1-5; DNA: TGTGCCAGTAGTATTCAGGGGTTTAGGCAACAGCCCCAGCATTTT; CDR3: CASSIQGFRQQPQHF
V: TRBV19; D: TRBD2; size: .; J: TRBJ2-1; DNA: TGTGCCAGTAGTATCGGACTAGCGGGACAAAATGAGCAGTTCTTC; CDR3: CASSIGLAGQNEQFF
V: TRBV5-1; D: .; size: .; J: TRBJ2-7; DNA: TGCGCCAGCAGCCTGCTAAGAAGGGGGGGCGAGCAGTACTTC; CDR3: CASSLLRRGGEQYF
V: TRBV7-2; D: TRBD1; size: .; J: TRBJ1-1; DNA: TGTGCCAGCAGCTTAGCGGGGACAGGGGTCATGAACACTGAAGCTTTCTTT; CDR3: CASSLAGTGVMNTEAFF
V: TRBV2; D: .; size: few; J: TRBJ1-5; DNA: TGTGCCAGCAGGAGGGGGGGTTCGGGGAGTCGGAATCAGCCCCAGCATTTT; CDR3: CASRRGGSGSRNQPQHF
V: TRBV7-2; D: TRBD1; size: .; J: TRBJ2-7; DNA: TGTGCCAGCAGCCCGAGACAGGGGGGCGAGCAGTACTTC; CDR3: CASSPRQGGEQYF
V: TRBV7-9; D: .; size: .; J: TRBJ1-2; DNA: TGTGCCAGCAGCTTAGTCTCCCTGACAGATGGCTACACCTTC; CDR3: CASSLVSLTDGYTF
V: TRBV30; D: TRBD2; size: .; J: TRBJ2-5; DNA: TGTGCCTGGAGTCCCCCGGGGGGGCAGACCCAGTACTTC; CDR3: CAWSPPGGQTQYF
V: TRBV5-1; D: .; size: once; J: TRBJ2-3; DNA: TGCGCCAGCAGCTCCGGGACACTGGCAACAGATACGCAGTATTTT; CDR3: CASSSGTLATDTQYF
V: TRBV3-1/TRBV3-2; D: .; size: many; J: TRBJ1-1; DNA: TGTGCCAGCAGCCAAGGGCGGCAGAACACTGAAGCTTTCTTT; CDR3: CASSQGRQNTEAFF
V: TRBV6-5; D: .; size: .; J: TRBJ1-4; DNA: TGTGCCAGCAGTTACACGCTAGCCACTAATGAAAAACTGTTTTTT; CDR3: CASSYTLATNEKLFF
V: TRBV11-2; D: .; size: .; J: TRBJ2-7; DNA: TGTGCCAGCAGCTTACAGGAATACGAGCAGTACTTC; CDR3: CASSLQEYEQYF
V: TRBV5-1; D: TRBD1; size: few; J: TRBJ2-6; DNA: TGCGCCAGCAGCTTAGCCGGGACAGGAAACGTCCTGACTTTC; CDR3: CASSLAGTGNVLTF
V: TRBV7-2; D: TRBD2; size: .; J: TRBJ2-1; DNA: TGTGCCAGCAGCTCGAGTCTCTATAGCGGGGGCCCCCCGAGGTGGCAGTTCTTC; CDR3: CASSSSLYSGGPPRWQFF
V: TRBV7-9; D: .; size: .; J: TRBJ1-5; DNA: TGTGCCAGCAGCTTAGAGGGAGGAGGCAATCAGCCCCAGCATTTT; CDR3: CASSLEGGGNQPQHF
V: TRBV6-5; D: .; size: .; J: TRBJ1-4; DNA: TGTGCCAGCAGCCCCAATAATGAAAAACTGTTTTTT; CDR3: CASSPNNEKLFF
V: TRBV6-1; D: .; size: .; J: TRBJ2-7; DNA: TGTGCCAGCAGTGAAAACGGGGGGCTGAGTCACGAGCAGTACTTC; CDR3: CASSENGGLSHEQYF
V: TRBV3-1/TRBV3-2; D: .; size: .; J: TRBJ2-5; DNA: TGTGCCAGCAGCCATGGCGGCAGGGGAGAGACCCAGTACTTC; CDR3: CASSHGGRGETQYF
V: TRBV19; D: TRBD1; size: .; J: TRBJ1-3; DNA: TGTGCCAGTAGCACAGGGGGGACTGGAAACACCATATATTTT; CDR3: CASSTGGTGNTIYF
V: TRBV6-5; D: .; size: .; J: TRBJ2-6; DNA: TGTGCCAGCAGTTCGTACAGCTCTGGGGCCAACGTCCTGACTTTC; CDR3: CASSSYSSGANVLTF
V: TRBV12-5; D: TRBD2; size: .; J: TRBJ2-3; DNA: TGTGCTAGTGGTTATCGACTAGCGGGTTTCACAGATACGCAGTATTTT; CDR3: CASGYRLAGFTDTQYF
V: TRBV6-6; D: .; size: few; J: TRBJ1-4; DNA: TGTGCCAGCAGTCCAATCTCGGGTGAAAAACTGTTTTTT; CDR3: CASSPISGEKLFF
V: TRBV9; D: .; size: once; J: TRBJ2-1; DNA: TGTGCCAGCAGCGCGAAGGTCCGGGACAATGAGCAGTTCTTC; CDR3: CASSAKVRDNEQFF
V: TRBV10-3; D: TRBD1; size: few; J: TRBJ1-2; DNA: TGTGCCATCAGCGCTACCCTTGGACAGGGAAACTATGGCTACACCTTC; CDR3: CAISATLGQGNYGYTF
V: TRBV5-6; D: .; size: .; J: TRBJ1-6; DNA: TGTGCCAGCAGCCCGACACAGGGATCCAATTCACCCCTCCACTTT; CDR3: CASSPTQGSNSPLHF
V: TRBV27; D: .; size: .; J: TRBJ2-3; DNA: TGTGCCAGCAGCAGGGATACGATCGTAGATACGCAGTATTTT; CDR3: CASSRDTIVDTQYF
V: TRBV5-6; D: .; size: few; J: TRBJ1-4; DNA: TGTGCCAGCAGCTTGGGGCTCGGGGGACCCAGACGTGAAAAACTGTTTTTT; CDR3: CASSLGLGGPRREKLFF
V: TRBV7-9; D: TRBD1; size: .; J: TRBJ2-7; DNA: TGTGCCAGTCAACAGGGGAGCTCCTACGAGCAGTACTTC; CDR3: CASQQGSSYEQYF
V: TRBV5-5; D: .; size: .; J: TRBJ2-5; DNA: TGTGCCAGCAGCCCCCACCCACCAACAGGGATGGGAGAGACCCAGTACTTC; CDR3: CASSPHPPTGMGETQYF
V: TRBV28; D: .; size: .; J: TRBJ2-6; DNA: TGTGCCAGCAGGTCTAGACCCCTAGCTGGGGCCAACGTCCTGACTTTC; CDR3: CASRSRPLAGANVLTF
V: TRBV4-3; D: TRBD2; size: .; J: TRBJ2-5; DNA: TGCGCCAGCAGCCAAGATCTATTAGCGGGGAAAGAGACCCAGTACTTC; CDR3: CASSQDLLAGKETQYF
V: TRBV5-1; D: TRBD1; size: few; J: TRBJ2-1; DNA: TGCGCCAGCAGCCACGGGACAGGGAATCACAATGAGCAGTTCTTC; CDR3: CASSHGTGNHNEQFF
V: TRBV6-5; D: TRBD2; size: .; J: TRBJ2-7; DNA: TGTGCCAGCAGCCAGGGTGGGGCGGGAGCGGAGGAGCAGTACTTC; CDR3: CASSQGGAGAEEQYF
V: TRBV5-1; D: .; size: .; J: TRBJ2-2; DNA: TGCGCCAGCAGCCTCACTGGGGGGACCGGGGAGCTGTTTTTT; CDR3: CASSLTGGTGELFF
V: TRBV4-1; D: TRBD2; size: .; J: TRBJ2-7; DNA: TGCGCCAGCAGCCAAGCACCGGGACTACTAAACTACGAGCAGTACTTC; CDR3: CASSQAPGLLNYEQYF
V: TRBV2; D: TRBD1; size: .; J: TRBJ1-2; DNA: TGTGCCAGCAGCCCGACGGGACAGGCCCTCTATGGCTACACCTTC; CDR3: CASSPTGQALYGYTF
V: TRBV5-1; D: TRBD2; size: .; J: TRBJ2-6; DNA: TGCGCCAGCAGCTCGTCTGCTAGCGGGAACTCTGGGGCCAACGTCCTGACTTTC; CDR3: CASSSSASGNSGANVLTF
V: TRBV5-1; D: TRBD2; size: .; J: TRBJ2-7; DNA: TGCGCCAGCAGCTTGGCGGGCGGGAGAGCCTACGAGCAGTACTTC; CDR3: CASSLAGGRAYEQYF
V: TRBV10-3; D: TRBD1; size: .; J: TRBJ2-7; DNA: TGTGCCATCAGTTCCGACAGGGGTGGAGGCTACGAGCAGTACTTC; CDR3: CAISSDRGGGYEQYF
V: TRBV4-3; D: .; size: .; J: TRBJ1-5; DNA: TGCGCCAGCAGCCATAGCCGGAGCCCCCAGCATTTT; CDR3: CASSHSRSPQHF
V: TRBV5-6; D: .; size: .; J: TRBJ2-2; DNA: TGTGCCAGCACCTCCTGGAACACCGGGGAGCTGTTTTTT; CDR3: CASTSWNTGELFF
V: TRBV10-3; D: .; size: .; J: TRBJ2-7; DNA: TGTGCCATCAGTCCTCAGGGGCGAGGCGCCTACGAGCAGTACTTC; CDR3: CAISPQGRGAYEQYF